This paragraph covers one T cell receptor beta chain sequence. The data derive from a study of blood T cell repertoires in COVID-19. On the study more broadly: T cells, B-cell-depleted T cells, or PBMCs supplied cDNA or gDNA.

Sequencing was performed with immunoSEQ multiplex PCR; in TCRdb, only in-frame clones are kept and a portion is missing. The table has 250,000 or so clones, over 80% seen once. Individuals aged roughly 18 to 95 years were recruited from 24 US areas. Cohort placement rested on clinical history that participants reported themselves. Within the 2 weeks before study entry, each person in the exposed group met a COVID-19 case. Sequencing used PBMCs or T cells enriched from blood (not recorded which). This TCR derives from a middle-aged woman who had been exposed to COVID-19.

The CDR3 region has the DNA TGTGCCACCAGTGATCCCCTGCGGGCAGGGGGCTATGGCTACACCTTC. Residues: CATSDPLRAGGYGYTF. This sequence joins TRBV24-1 and TRBJ1-2; 7 nucleotides agree with TRBD1. CDR3 size: 16 residues. With V trimmed by 3 bases and J by 4 bases, 10 bases remained unmatched. CDR1 KGHDR and CDR2 SFDVKD come from the germline V gene.